One sample yielded the 23 T cell receptor beta chains listed below, sequenced in a study of T cell responses to AZD1222 COVID-19 vaccine. Here immunoSEQ multiplex PCR was the method, and the copy in TCRdb shows in-frame clones only, minus some. Found here are roughly 200,000 clones, roughly 91% of them singletons; the top ten hold roughly 0.99%. The sample consisted of peripheral blood, taken on day 0 of MenACWY control vaccination. All receptors come from an adult in good health.

This sequence joins TRBV7-9 and TRBJ1-1, with a weak D call TRBD1 (6 bases). Germline V gene lookup returns CDR1 SEHNR and CDR2 FQNEAQ (reference sequence). The CDR3 totals 15 residues. V lost 1 base, J lost 4 bases, and 13 bases lay in between. CDR3 DNA: TGTGCCAGCAGCTTAGTTGCTGGGGGCGGCACTGAAGCTTTCTTT. It specifies CASSLVAGGGTEAFF. Using reference TRBV7-9 and TRBJ1-1 for the parts outside the CDR3, the full variable domain is DTGVSQNPRHKITKRGQNVTFRCDPISEHNRLYWYRQTLGQGPEFLTYFQNEAQLEKSRLLSDRFSAERPKGSFSTLEIQRTEQGDSAMYLCASSLVAGGGTEAFFGQGTRLTVV.

A word on this clone: The sample contains more than one DNA sequence encoding this CDR3. The chain links TRBV7-9 to TRBJ1-1, with D possibly being TRBD1 (5 bases). This CDR3 spans 14 amino acids. V lost 5 bases, J lost 1 base, and 11 bases lay in between. Germline V gene lookup returns CDR1 SEHNR and CDR2 FQNEAQ (reference sequence). DNA for the CDR3: TGTGCCAGCAGCCCCGGGGCGACGAACACTGAAGCTTTCTTT. Protein: CASSPGATNTEAFF.

Here the CDR3 DNA reads TGTGCCAGCAGTTCCTTCATTCGGGAAGGGAACACTGAAGCTTTCTTT. Residues: CASSSFIREGNTEAFF. V gene TRBV6-5 combines with J gene TRBJ1-1; D is unclear. Germline V gene lookup returns CDR1 MNHEY and CDR2 SVGAGI. Trimming took 4 bases from V and 1 from J, leaving 16 bases between them. CDR3 length: 16 residues.

The chain links TRBV6-6 to TRBJ2-6; D is perhaps TRBD1 (5 bases). The germline V and J ends were trimmed by 5 bases and 0 bases, with 14 bases remaining between them. In germline, CDR1 is MNHNY, CDR2 SVGAGI (reference sequence). CDR3 size: 17 residues. CDR3 coding DNA: TGTGCCAGCAGTCGACAGTTTTTCAGCTCTGGGGCCAACGTCCTGACTTTC. This gives the protein CASSRQFFSSGANVLTF.

In its sample, this clone was seen a few times. The rearrangement uses TRBV27 and TRBJ2-6; tentatively, D is TRBD1 (6 bases). There are 15 residues in the CDR3. The germline CDR1 and CDR2 sequences are MNHEY and SMNVEV (reference sequence). Trimming removed 5 bases from V and 4 bases from J, with 12 bases in between. CDR3 DNA sequence: TGTGCCAGCAGTCCATGGACAGCGGGGGCCAACGTCCTGACTTTC. Protein product: CASSPWTAGANVLTF.

The chain has TRBV6-6 and TRBJ1-5, with 9 positions matching TRBD1. The V segment lost 6 bases and the J segment 7 bases; nucleotides outside the gene matches: 10. Germline CDR1 and CDR2: MNHNY and SVGAGI (reference sequence). CDR3 length: 15 residues. CDR3 region: CASSRQTGGVQPQHF. The CDR3 coding sequence is TGTGCCAGCAGCCGCCAAACAGGGGGCGTGCAGCCCCAGCATTTT.

The rearrangement links TRBV7-3 to TRBJ1-1, with 7 bases that match TRBD1. V trimming: 0 bases; J trimming: 11 bases; junction bases outside the gene matches: 6. Germline V gene sequence: CDR1 SGHTA, CDR2 FQGTGA. CDR3 length equals 13 residues. CDR3 DNA: TGTGCCAGCAGCTTAACGGAGGGGGCAAGGGCTTTCTTT. This sequence encodes CASSLTEGARAFF.

V gene TRBV12-3 or TRBV12-4 combines with J gene TRBJ1-2; no clear D. CDR3 length: 13 amino acids. The V and J ends lost 7 bases and 0 bases respectively, with 9 bases between them. The CDR3 is CASTGLPNYGYTF. DNA for the CDR3: TGTGCCAGCACGGGCCTACCTAACTATGGCTACACCTTC.

The V gene is TRBV7-8, the J gene TRBJ2-2, with 16 bases fitting TRBD2. The CDR3 totals 19 residues. Germline-derived CDR1 and CDR2 are SGHVS and FQNEAQ. The V segment lost 5 bases and the J segment 2 bases; nucleotides outside the gene matches: 8. CDR3 bases: TGTGCCAGCAGCCCGGCCGGGACTAGCGGGGGGGCCAACACCGGGGAGCTGTTTTTT. Translating it yields CASSPAGTSGGANTGELFF.

V is TRBV7-2 and J is TRBJ2-2, with 9 bases matching TRBD2. V gave up 0 bases and J gave up 5 bases; unmatched junction bases: 1. The length of the CDR3 is 15 residues. Germline V CDR1 and CDR2: SGHTA, FQGNSA. The DNA for the CDR3 is TGTGCCAGCAGCTTAGCTAGCGGGAGAACCGGGGAGCTGTTTTTT. As protein: CASSLASGRTGELFF.

This clone was found a few times. The chain links TRBV7-9 to TRBJ1-3; D gene uncertain. CDR1 SEHNR and CDR2 FQNEAQ come from the germline V gene (reference sequence). Deletions cut 8 bases from V and 0 bases from J, with 11 bases between. This CDR3 region has 14 residues. CDR3 loop: CASWQPSSGNTIYF. For the CDR3, the DNA is TGTGCCAGCTGGCAGCCAAGCTCTGGAAACACCATATATTTT.

The gene calls are TRBV4-3 and TRBJ2-1; 10 bases line up with TRBD2. Trimming at V came to 1 base and at J to 3 bases, leaving 9 bases not matched to a gene. The germline V gene has CDR1 LGHNA and CDR2 YSLEER. CDR3 length: 18 amino acids. The CDR3 reads CASSQVGISGGVYNEQFF. The CDR3 region has the DNA TGCGCCAGCAGCCAAGTCGGGATAAGCGGGGGGGTCTACAATGAGCAGTTCTTC.

Only one count was recorded for this clone. CDR3 sequence reads: CASSLTGARDTEAFF. The DNA for the CDR3 is TGCGCCAGCAGCTTAACAGGGGCGCGGGACACTGAAGCTTTCTTT. The chain joins TRBV5-1 to TRBJ1-1; TRBD1 aligns across 7 bases. The CDR3 runs to 15 residues. From germline, CDR1 is SGHRS and CDR2 YFSETQ. V trimming: 2 bases; J trimming: 3 bases; junction bases outside the gene matches: 7.

This chain connects TRBV5-1 to TRBJ1-2, with 10 bases aligning to TRBD1. J gave up 8 bases and V 2 bases, and 6 bases lay outside the gene matches. The CDR3 extends over 14 amino acids. Germline CDR1 reads SGHRS; CDR2 reads YFSETQ. CDR3 loop: CASSFFGTGEGYTF. CDR3 DNA: TGCGCCAGCAGCTTCTTTGGGACAGGGGAAGGCTACACCTTC.

J is TRBJ1-2 and V is TRBV20-1; a possible D gene is TRBD1 (5 bases). V was trimmed by 3 bases and J by 2 bases, leaving 7 bases between them. The CDR3 is made up of 12 amino acids. Germline lookup yields CDR1 DFQATT and CDR2 SNEGSKA (reference sequence). CDR3 residues: CSASGGNYGYTF. The CDR3 bases are TGCAGTGCTAGTGGGGGGAACTATGGCTACACCTTC.

This rearrangement joins TRBV7-9 to TRBJ1-4; D gene unclear. The CDR3 spans 14 residues. V lost 3 bases and J 5 bases, leaving 10 bases between the germline ends. CDR1 is SEHNR and CDR2 is FQNEAQ in the germline V gene (reference sequence). This CDR3 is CASSFQRNNEKLFF. CDR3 sequence (DNA): TGTGCCAGCAGCTTCCAACGGAACAATGAAAAACTGTTTTTT. Full variable domain (outside the CDR3, taken from reference TRBV7-9 and TRBJ1-4): DTGVSQNPRHKITKRGQNVTFRCDPISEHNRLYWYRQTLGQGPEFLTYFQNEAQLEKSRLLSDRFSAERPKGSFSTLEIQRTEQGDSAMYLCASSFQRNNEKLFFGSGTQLSVL.

The chain carries TRBV4-1 and TRBJ1-2; D uncertain. CDR3 length: 16 amino acids. Between the trimmed V and J ends, which lost 1 base and 4 bases, there was a span of 16 bases. Germline values: CDR1 MGHRA, CDR2 YSYEKL. The CDR3 is CASSQGPAFVAYGYTF. The DNA of the CDR3 is TGCGCCAGCAGCCAAGGTCCCGCATTCGTGGCCTATGGCTACACCTTC.

This chain joins TRBV18 and TRBJ2-4; D is ambiguous. The CDR3 spans 15 residues. The ends were cut back, 6 bases at V and 0 bases at J, with 12 bases in the middle. Germline V CDR1 and CDR2: KGHSH, LQKENI. The DNA of the CDR3 is TGTGCCAGCTCGCCCTTACAACTAGCCAAAAACATTCAGTACTTC. Its translation is CASSPLQLAKNIQYF.

The CDR3 here is CASSSGTIPPELFF. In DNA form, the CDR3 reads TGTGCCAGCAGCTCCGGGACTATCCCCCCGGAGCTGTTTTTT. The chain carries TRBV7-9 and TRBJ2-2, with 7 bases aligning to TRBD2. The CDR3 spans 14 residues. Germline V lookup: CDR1 SEHNR, CDR2 FQNEAQ (reference sequence). V was clipped by 4 bases and J by 10 bases; unmatched bases: 9.

This clone was seen more than once but under ten times. The CDR3 nucleotides read TGTGCCAGCAGCCACCTGACAGGGGGAAGGACTTCTGGAAACACCATATATTTT. Translation: CASSHLTGGRTSGNTIYF. The chain joins TRBV3-1 (or the pseudogene TRBV3-2) to TRBJ1-3, with 9 bases that match TRBD1. The V and J ends lost 3 bases and 1 base, in that order; junction bases with no gene match: 10. The CDR3 extends over 18 amino acids. Germline-derived CDR1 and CDR2 are LGHDT and YNNKEL (reference sequence).

The chain recombines TRBV6-5 with TRBJ1-2; 9 positions agree with TRBD1. The trim removed 6 bases at V and 7 bases at J, leaving 3 bases unmatched. This CDR3 has 12 residues. In germline, CDR1 is MNHEY, CDR2 SVGAGI. In DNA, the CDR3 is TGTGCCAGCAGCCGGGACAGGGTTGGCTACACCTTC. Its translation: CASSRDRVGYTF.

The gene calls are TRBV30 and TRBJ2-3, with D perhaps TRBD2 (7 bases). With 2 bases removed from V and 4 bases from J, the gap between germline ends came to 16 bases. Germline V gene sequence: CDR1 GTSNPN, CDR2 SVGIG (reference sequence). The CDR3 length is 15 residues. For the CDR3, the DNA is TGTGCCTGGAGTCGTCAAGGGGGGGCAGCAGATACGCAGTATTTT. Encoded protein: CAWSRQGGAADTQYF.

V usage is TRBV29-1 and J usage is TRBJ1-5; D may be TRBD1 (5 bases). The V gene lost 2 bases and the J gene lost 2 bases, with 10 bases spanning the gap. In germline, CDR1 is SQVTM, CDR2 ANQGSEA. The CDR3 totals 14 residues. CDR3 in amino acids: CSVEPGGGNQPQHF. CDR3 in DNA: TGCAGCGTTGAACCGGGAGGGGGCAATCAGCCCCAGCATTTT.